The 9 T cell receptor beta chains reported below all come from one sample, sequenced in a study of T cells in Graves' hyperthyroidism and ophthalmopathy. Amplified TCR beta CDR3 regions came from RNA transcripts. First-round RT-PCR of the TCR CDR3 relied on the HTBI primer set. TCRdb recomputed calls from the multiplex PCR reads with MiXCR, one row per CDR3 protein. In the table there are around 340,000 distinct CDR3 sequences, about 17% of which are singletons. The sequencing input was blood. The receptors originated from a woman in her twenties or thirties with Graves' hyperthyroidism that later progressed to Graves' ophthalmopathy.

J is TRBJ2-2 and V is TRBV3-1; D unclear. Germline loops: CDR1 LGHDT, CDR2 YNNKEL (reference sequence). Trimming took off 4 bases at V and 2 bases at J, with 11 bases between the two ends. CDR3 length equals 15 residues. CDR3 sequence: CASSRGLSNTGELFF. The DNA for the CDR3 is TGTGCCAGCAGCCGTGGCCTATCCAACACCGGGGAGCTGTTTTTT.

The sample holds a few counts of this clonotype. This chain connects TRBV19 to TRBJ2-2, with 7 bases matching TRBD1. Per germline, CDR1 LNHDA and CDR2 SQIVND (reference sequence). CDR3 size: 15 residues. Trimming at V came to 3 bases and at J to 2 bases, leaving 3 bases not matched to a gene. DNA for the CDR3: TGTGCCAGTAGTATTTGGGACAGCAACACCGGGGAGCTGTTTTTT. Its protein product is CASSIWDSNTGELFF.

This clonotype was counted at least ten times. This chain connects TRBV6-1 to TRBJ1-5; possible D gene TRBD1, 6 bases. The CDR3 consists of 17 residues. Germline V gives CDR1 MNHNS, CDR2 SASEGT. Deletions cut 4 bases from V and 2 bases from J, with 18 bases between. CDR3 residues: CASSAPGQSLGNQPQHF. CDR3 coding DNA: TGTGCCAGCAGTGCCCCAGGACAGTCCTTAGGCAATCAGCCCCAGCATTTT.

This chain links TRBV29-1 with TRBJ1-2; 9 bases are a match to TRBD1. The CDR3 runs to 13 residues. J was trimmed by 2 bases and V by 6 bases; bases with no gene match: 4. Germline lookup yields CDR1 SQVTM and CDR2 ANQGSEA. The CDR3 DNA reads TGCAGCGTCGCCGGGACAGGGAACTATGGCTACACCTTC. Amino acids: CSVAGTGNYGYTF.

This clonotype appeared a few times. The J gene is TRBJ1-2, the V gene TRBV20-1, with 10 bases matching TRBD1. Per germline, CDR1 DFQATT and CDR2 SNEGSKA (reference sequence). This CDR3 region has 14 residues. With 6 bases clipped from V and 7 bases from J, the junction kept 11 bases outside the gene matches. CDR3 bases: TGCAGTGCCCCAGGGACAGGGGATGGTGGTGGCTACACCTTC. Encoded protein: CSAPGTGDGGGYTF.

A few counts support this clonotype. The rearrangement joins TRBV2 to TRBJ2-2, with D possibly being TRBD1 (6 bases). This CDR3 region has 15 residues. V was pared by 6 bases and J by 6 bases, with 17 bases between. Germline V lookup: CDR1 SNHLY, CDR2 FYNNEI. Here the CDR3 DNA reads TGTGCCAGCAGCTTATTAAAGCAGGGGTCCGGGGAGCTGTTTTTT. Its protein is CASSLLKQGSGELFF.

This clonotype was detected many times. V usage is TRBV5-6 and J usage is TRBJ2-7; tentative D call: TRBD1 (5 bases). With 0 bases removed from V and 0 bases from J, the gap between germline ends came to 13 bases. The CDR3 consists of 16 residues. Germline values: CDR1 SGHDT, CDR2 YYEEEE. The CDR3 DNA reads as TGTGCCAGCAGCTTGGGGGGCAGACTGGACTCCTACGAGCAGTACTTC. This sequence encodes CASSLGGRLDSYEQYF.

The chain combines TRBV20-1 with TRBJ2-3; unclear D gene. CDR3 length: 15 residues. The germline gives CDR1 DFQATT, CDR2 SNEGSKA (reference sequence). Trimming removed 1 base at V and 0 bases at J, with 11 bases between. In nucleotides, the CDR3 is TGCAGTGCTAGAGTACCCGGAGCTAGCACAGATACGCAGTATTTT. Amino acids: CSARVPGASTDTQYF.

The chain recombines TRBV24-1 with TRBJ2-3; TRBD2 matches 9 bases. The CDR3 length is 15 residues. Trimming cost V 5 bases and J 7 bases; bases outside gene matches: 9. CDR1 KGHDR and CDR2 SFDVKD come from the germline V gene. The CDR3 is CATSVKSGGINTQYF. In DNA form, the CDR3 reads TGTGCCACCAGTGTCAAAAGCGGGGGGATAAATACGCAGTATTTT.